The clone carrying this TCR beta chain was counted ten times or more. Trimming cost V 4 bases and J 5 bases; bases outside gene matches: 9. This CDR3 contains 15 residues. Germline assignment: CDR1 SGDLS and CDR2 YYNGEE. The cDNA was synthesized by 5'RACE incorporating 10-nucleotide random UMIs. TCRdb reanalysed the 5' RACE reads using MiXCR and keeps one entry per CDR3 protein. The profile shows 30,000 to 40,000 distinct CDR3 sequences, roughly 7% of them singletons. This record comes from a study of neurological immune-mediated disorders. The unsorted libraries were made from 2 million PBMCs kept at -80 C.

Input material: PBMCs. The clonotype originates from a woman aged 40 to 50 in good health. The chain uses TRBV9 and TRBJ1-1, with TRBD1 matching over 9 bases. This CDR3 is CASSSGTGPRTEAFF. The CDR3 bases are TGTGCCAGCAGCTCAGGGACAGGGCCTAGGACTGAAGCTTTCTTT.